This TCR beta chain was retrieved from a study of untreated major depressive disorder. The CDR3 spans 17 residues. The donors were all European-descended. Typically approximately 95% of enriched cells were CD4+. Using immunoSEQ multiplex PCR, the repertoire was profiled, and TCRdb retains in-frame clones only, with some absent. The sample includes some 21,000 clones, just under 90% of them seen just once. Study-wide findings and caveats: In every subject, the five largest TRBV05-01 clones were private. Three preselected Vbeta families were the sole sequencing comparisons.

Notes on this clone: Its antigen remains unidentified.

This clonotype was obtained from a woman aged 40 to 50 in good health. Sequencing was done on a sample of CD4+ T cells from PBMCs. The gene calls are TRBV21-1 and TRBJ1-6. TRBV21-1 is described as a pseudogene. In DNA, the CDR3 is TGTGCCAGCAGCCCCCGACCGCCGAGCTCCTATAATTCACCCCTCCACTTT. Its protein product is CASSPRPPSSYNSPLHF.